The clone carrying this T cell receptor (beta chain) has a handful of counts. The antigen is not known. This entry belongs to a study of cytomegalovirus exposure and HLA in healthy donors. Study-level background: Per a later analysis, the 666 first-cohort and 95 to 150 validation repertoires shared one platform. Study results and caveats: Across donors, most TCRs were seen rarely, yet some public ones were widespread.

Assay: immunoSEQ multiplex PCR; the TCRdb copy retains only in-frame clones and omits some. The sample holds around 190,000 clones, about 83% seen once. CDR3 length equals 14 residues. Trimming took off 2 bases at V and 5 bases at J, with 9 bases between the two ends. Germline lookup yields CDR1 SGHTA and CDR2 FQGTGA. V is TRBV7-3 and J is TRBJ2-2; D is unresolved. The sequence was collected from a woman aged 18-35 years in good health and CMV-seronegative. The specimen sequenced was PBMCs. The CDR3 region has the DNA TGTGCCAGCAGCTTAGGGCGAGAGACCGGGGAGCTGTTTTTT. Translated, it gives CASSLGRETGELFF.